The 20 T cell receptor beta chains below all came from one sample that was sequenced in a study of cytotoxic CD8 clonotypes in ibrutinib-treated CLL. Method: immunoSEQ multiplex PCR; TCRdb's copy keeps in-frame clones and lacks some. The table records some 15,000 clones, around 63% of them present only once. This specimen consisted of PBMCs, obtained before ibrutinib treatment. The receptors stem from a human donor with chronic lymphocytic leukemia.

This chain links TRBV11-3 with TRBJ2-7, with D unclear. V lost 4 bases and J lost 5, with 6 bases in between. There are 11 residues in the CDR3. The germline gives CDR1 SGHNT, CDR2 YENEEA. This chain's CDR3 is CASSSEHEQYF. In DNA form, the CDR3 reads TGTGCCAGCAGCTCGGAGCACGAGCAGTACTTC.

As regards this clone: One end of the junction is discordant with germline, which a read error may explain. The J gene is TRBJ2-5, the V gene TRBV2, with 7 bases aligning to TRBD1. This CDR3 spans 13 amino acids. Per the germline V gene, CDR1 is SNHLY and CDR2 is FYNNEI. CDR3 in amino acids: CASREGGRETQYF. Here the CDR3 DNA reads TGTGCCAGCAGGGAAGGGGGCAGGGAGACCCAGTACTTC. Drawing the rest from reference TRBV2 and TRBJ2-5, the complete variable domain is EPEVTQTPSHQVTQMGQEVILRCVPISNHLYFYWYRQILGQKVEFLVSFYNNEISEKSEIFDDQFSVERPDGSNFTLKIRSTKLEDSAMYFCASREGGRETQYFGPGTRLLVL.

By share of the sample, this clone is medium-sized (0.01 to 0.1%). The V call is TRBV5-1, the J call TRBJ2-7; tentative D call: TRBD2 (5 bases). Germline CDR1 reads SGHRS; CDR2 reads YFSETQ. The length of the CDR3 is 13 residues. The germline V and J ends were trimmed by 2 bases and 3 bases, with 9 bases remaining between them. This CDR3 is CASSFGLLYEQYF. The DNA for the CDR3 is TGCGCCAGCAGCTTCGGACTTCTCTACGAGCAGTACTTC. Based on the CDR3 plus reference TRBV5-1 and TRBJ2-7, the full variable domain is KAGVTQTPRYLIKTRGQQVTLSCSPISGHRSVSWYQQTPGQGLQFLFEYFSETQRNKGNFPGRFSGRQFSNSRSEMNVSTLELGDSALYLCASSFGLLYEQYFGPGTRLTVT.

This clone was detected a few times. The junction departs from germline at one end; a sequencing error may be responsible. V usage is TRBV7-7 and J usage is TRBJ1-1, with unresolved D. Germline V lookup: CDR1 SSHAT, CDR2 FNYEAQ (reference sequence). There are 13 residues in the CDR3. The CDR3 DNA is TGTGCTAGCAGCTTAACCCTGAACACTGAAGCTTTCTTT. Encoded protein: CASSLTLNTEAFF.

The CDR3 is CASRLQRTDRGEAFF. CDR3 DNA: TGTGCCAGTAGGCTGCAAAGAACGGACAGGGGTGAAGCTTTCTTT. This chain uses TRBV19 with TRBJ1-1; TRBD1 matches at 9 bases. The CDR3 contains 15 residues. Germline CDR1 and CDR2: LNHDA and SQIVND (reference sequence). J lost 7 bases, V lost 6 bases, and 12 bases had no gene match. The whole variable domain, filled in from reference TRBV19 and TRBJ1-1, reads DGGITQSPKYLFRKEGQNVTLSCEQNLNHDAMYWYRQDPGQGLRLIYYSQIVNDFQKGDIAEGYSVSREKKESFPLTVTSAQKNPTAFYLCASRLQRTDRGEAFFGQGTRLTVV.

V usage is TRBV2 and J usage is TRBJ1-2, with D unresolved. Per the germline V gene, CDR1 is SNHLY and CDR2 is FYNNEI. V dropped 6 bases and J dropped 7 bases, with 15 bases sitting between them. The CDR3 runs 13 residues. The chain's CDR3 is CASSGQEIGGYTF. CDR3 nucleotide sequence: TGTGCCAGCAGCGGGCAAGAGATCGGTGGCTACACCTTC. The whole variable domain, filled in from reference TRBV2 and TRBJ1-2, reads EPEVTQTPSHQVTQMGQEVILRCVPISNHLYFYWYRQILGQKVEFLVSFYNNEISEKSEIFDDQFSVERPDGSNFTLKIRSTKLEDSAMYFCASSGQEIGGYTFGSGTRLTVV.

The CDR3 here is CASPWSGPGETQYF. DNA of the CDR3: TGTGCCAGCCCATGGTCAGGGCCAGGGGAGACCCAGTACTTC. This chain links TRBV27 with TRBJ2-5, with D perhaps matching TRBD1 (5 bases). The CDR3 is 14 amino acids. Between the trimmed V and J ends, which lost 8 bases and 5 bases, there was a span of 18 bases. The V gene's germline CDR1 is MNHEY and CDR2 SMNVEV (reference sequence).

V gene TRBV30 combines with J gene TRBJ2-5; D gene uncertain. The CDR3 is 12 residues long. Germline values: CDR1 GTSNPN, CDR2 SVGIG (reference sequence). V was trimmed by 0 bases and J by 5 bases, leaving 7 bases between them. CDR3 bases: TGTGCCTGGAGTGTATATCCGGAGACCCAGTACTTC. This gives the protein CAWSVYPETQYF.

This sequence joins TRBV4-1 and TRBJ1-1, with D unresolved. The CDR3 covers 13 residues. Per the germline V gene, CDR1 is MGHRA and CDR2 is YSYEKL. Trimming took off 4 bases at V and 2 bases at J, with 8 bases between the two ends. CDR3 region: CASSRAANTEAFF. The CDR3 coding sequence is TGCGCCAGCAGCCGCGCAGCCAACACTGAAGCTTTCTTT.

The chain couples TRBV9 to TRBJ2-1; TRBD1 or TRBD2 may be the D gene (6 bases each). Trimming removed 3 bases at V and 5 bases at J, with 15 bases between. Germline CDR1 is SGDLS and CDR2 is YYNGEE. This CDR3 has 15 residues. This CDR3 is CASSGVGGRDNEQFF. The CDR3 DNA follows: TGTGCCAGCAGCGGCGTCGGGGGCCGGGACAATGAGCAGTTCTTC. Using reference TRBV9 and TRBJ2-1 for the parts outside the CDR3, the full variable domain is DSGVTQTPKHLITATGQRVTLRCSPRSGDLSVYWYQQSLDQGLQFLIQYYNGEERAKGNILERFSAQQFPDLHSELNLSSLELGDSALYFCASSGVGGRDNEQFFGPGTRLTVL.

The chain carries TRBV28 and TRBJ2-7; D is ambiguous. Germline lookup yields CDR1 MDHEN and CDR2 SYDVKM. The CDR3 extends over 15 amino acids. The ends were cut back, 4 bases at V and 4 bases at J, with 17 bases in the middle. DNA for the CDR3: TGTGCCAGCAGTTCACCCCCCCAAAGGTTTTACGAGCAGTACTTC. It yields the protein CASSSPPQRFYEQYF. The full variable domain, its missing parts supplied by reference TRBV28 and TRBJ2-7, is DVKVTQSSRYLVKRTGEKVFLECVQDMDHENMFWYRQDPGLGLRLIYFSYDVKMKEKGDIPEGYSVSREKKERFSLILESASTNQTSMYLCASSSPPQRFYEQYFGPGTRLTVT.

This rearrangement joins TRBV10-3 to TRBJ2-1; D possibly matches TRBD1 or TRBD2 (6 bases each). Germline V CDR1 and CDR2: ENHRY, SYGVKD. Trimming cost V 6 bases and J 11 bases, with 17 bases left between them. The CDR3 runs 13 residues. Here the CDR3 DNA reads TGTGCCATCAGGGAGACGGGGGCGGACCAGCAGTTCTTC. It yields the protein CAIRETGADQQFF.

DNA of the CDR3: TGTGCCAGCAGTTTGGACGCGGGGGTCTCCTACAATGAGCAGTTCTTC. Translation: CASSLDAGVSYNEQFF. The chain links TRBV2 to TRBJ2-1, with 7 bases fitting TRBD2. Germline V gene sequence: CDR1 SNHLY, CDR2 FYNNEI. CDR3 length equals 16 residues. V dropped 5 bases and J dropped 0; count of bases not matched to a gene: 7.

This chain uses TRBV19 with TRBJ2-1; 11 nucleotides align to TRBD2. V was clipped by 5 bases and J by 0 bases; unmatched bases: 12. Germline V gene lookup returns CDR1 LNHDA and CDR2 SQIVND (reference sequence). The CDR3 has 19 amino acids. CDR3 amino acids: CASSPLGTSGRSSYNEQFF. As DNA, the CDR3 is TGTGCCAGTAGTCCCCTGGGGACTAGCGGACGGAGCTCCTACAATGAGCAGTTCTTC.

The chain is built from TRBV19 and TRBJ2-3; 12 bases map to TRBD2. CDR1 LNHDA and CDR2 SQIVND come from the germline V gene (reference sequence). This CDR3 has 19 amino acids. V lost 4 bases and J lost 4; bases outside the gene matches: 15. Here the CDR3 reads CASSTPSGGALPYPDTQYF. CDR3 sequence (DNA): TGTGCCAGTAGTACCCCTAGCGGGGGGGCCCTTCCCTATCCAGATACGCAGTATTTT.

This clone was observed once. The chain is built from TRBV5-1 and TRBJ2-5; 7 bases agree with TRBD1. Germline-derived CDR1 and CDR2 are SGHRS and YFSETQ. The CDR3 has 14 residues. V lost 2 bases and J lost 2; bases outside the gene matches: 3. CDR3 loop: CASSLPGQQETQYF. The CDR3 coding sequence is TGCGCCAGCAGCTTACCGGGACAGCAAGAGACCCAGTACTTC.

The chain links TRBV2 to TRBJ1-4; D perhaps matches TRBD1 (5 bases). Germline CDR1 and CDR2: SNHLY and FYNNEI. This CDR3 has 16 amino acids. V was clipped by 3 bases and J by 0 bases, with 11 bases between them. The CDR3 sequence is CASSDVGGATNEKLFF. Written as DNA, the CDR3 is TGTGCCAGCAGTGACGTCGGGGGTGCAACTAATGAAAAACTGTTTTTT.

V and J are TRBV5-1 and TRBJ1-1; the D is unclear. This CDR3 comprises 15 residues. V dropped 5 bases and J dropped 7 bases, with 21 bases sitting between them. CDR1 is SGHRS and CDR2 is YFSETQ in the germline V gene. The CDR3 region is CASRIQPRASDEAFF. The CDR3 nucleotides read TGCGCCAGCAGGATCCAGCCGCGAGCGTCGGATGAAGCTTTCTTT.

The chain couples TRBV9 to TRBJ2-3, with 11 nucleotides matching TRBD2. This CDR3 comprises 16 residues. The V segment lost 0 bases and the J segment 3 bases; nucleotides outside the gene matches: 3. Germline loops: CDR1 SGDLS, CDR2 YYNGEE. In nucleotides, the CDR3 is TGTGCCAGCAGCGTAGAACTAGCGGGGGTTACAGATACGCAGTATTTT. It codes for CASSVELAGVTDTQYF.

This chain joins TRBV7-2 and TRBJ2-7; D might be TRBD1 (6 bases). Trimming pared 4 bases from V and 2 bases from J, leaving 15 bases between. Looked up from germline, CDR1 is SGHTA and CDR2 is FQGNSA. The CDR3 spans 15 residues. The CDR3 reads CASSWGLGEAYEQYF. The CDR3 nucleotides read TGTGCCAGCAGCTGGGGGCTAGGTGAAGCCTACGAGCAGTACTTC.